The T cell receptor beta chain under discussion was sequenced for a study of blood T cell repertoires in COVID-19. About the study: PBMCs, B-cell-depleted T cells, or T cells were the source of the cDNA or gDNA that made up the material.

Source study methods: Estimation of nucleated cell counts was performed using reference gene primer amplification. Data came from immunoSEQ multiplex PCR; TCRdb stores just in-frame clones and leaves some out. V, J and clone size derive from that table, while D and trimming were established from the DNA sequence. The data contain around 100,000 clones, around 84% of them seen just once; the ten biggest clones take up 2.1%. The CDR3 covers 16 residues. CDR1 is KGHDR, CDR2 SFDVKD, per germline. Trimming pared 3 bases from V and 0 bases from J, leaving 11 bases between. Sample: peripheral blood. This receptor was identified in a human donor in a cohort sampled during active COVID-19. The chain joins TRBV24-1 to TRBJ1-3; weak D call: TRBD1 (5 bases). CDR3 protein: CATSDGRVLSGNTIYF. CDR3 DNA sequence: TGTGCCACCAGTGATGGCAGGGTCCTCTCTGGAAACACCATATATTTT.